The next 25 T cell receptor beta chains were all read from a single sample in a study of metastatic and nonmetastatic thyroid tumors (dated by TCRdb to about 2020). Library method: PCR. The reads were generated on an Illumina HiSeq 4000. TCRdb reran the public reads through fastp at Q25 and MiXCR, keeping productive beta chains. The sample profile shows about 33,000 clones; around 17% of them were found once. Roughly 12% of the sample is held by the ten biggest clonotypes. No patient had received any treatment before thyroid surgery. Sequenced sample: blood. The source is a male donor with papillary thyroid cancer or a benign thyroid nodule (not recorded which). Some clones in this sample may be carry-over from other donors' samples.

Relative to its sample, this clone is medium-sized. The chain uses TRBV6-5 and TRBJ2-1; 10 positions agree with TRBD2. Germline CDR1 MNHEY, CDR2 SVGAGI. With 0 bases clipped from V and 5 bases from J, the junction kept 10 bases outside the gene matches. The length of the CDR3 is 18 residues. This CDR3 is CASSYSALAGVIHNEQFF. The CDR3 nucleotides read TGTGCCAGCAGTTACTCGGCCCTAGCGGGAGTAATCCACAATGAGCAGTTCTTC.

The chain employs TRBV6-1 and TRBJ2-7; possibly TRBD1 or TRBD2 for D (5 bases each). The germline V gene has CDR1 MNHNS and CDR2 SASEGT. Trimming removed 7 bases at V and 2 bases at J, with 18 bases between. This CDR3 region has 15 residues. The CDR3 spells CASNPVSGTAYEQYF. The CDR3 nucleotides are TGTGCCAGCAATCCGGTTTCCGGGACGGCCTACGAGCAGTACTTC.

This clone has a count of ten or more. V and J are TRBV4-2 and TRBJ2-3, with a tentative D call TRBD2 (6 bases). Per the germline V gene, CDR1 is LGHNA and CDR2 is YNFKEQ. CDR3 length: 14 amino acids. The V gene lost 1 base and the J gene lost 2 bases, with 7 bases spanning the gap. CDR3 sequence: CASSQGRDTDTQYF. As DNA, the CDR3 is TGTGCCAGCAGCCAAGGGAGGGACACAGATACGCAGTATTTT.

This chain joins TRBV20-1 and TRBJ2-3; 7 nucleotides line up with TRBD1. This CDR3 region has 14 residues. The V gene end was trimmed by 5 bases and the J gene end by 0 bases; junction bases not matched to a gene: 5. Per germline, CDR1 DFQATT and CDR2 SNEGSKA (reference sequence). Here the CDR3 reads CSASGTVSTDTQYF. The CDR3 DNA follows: TGCAGTGCTTCCGGGACAGTAAGCACAGATACGCAGTATTTT.

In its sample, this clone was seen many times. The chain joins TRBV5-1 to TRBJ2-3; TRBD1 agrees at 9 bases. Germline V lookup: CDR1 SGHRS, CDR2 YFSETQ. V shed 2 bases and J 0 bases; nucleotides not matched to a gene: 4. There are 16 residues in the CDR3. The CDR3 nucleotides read TGCGCCAGCAGCTTAACAGGGGGCCCTAGCACAGATACGCAGTATTTT. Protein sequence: CASSLTGGPSTDTQYF.

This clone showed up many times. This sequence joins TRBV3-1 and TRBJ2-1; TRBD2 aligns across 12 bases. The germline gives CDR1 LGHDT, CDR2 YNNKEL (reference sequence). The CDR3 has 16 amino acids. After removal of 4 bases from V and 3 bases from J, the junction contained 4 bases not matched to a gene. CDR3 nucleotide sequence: TGTGCCAGCAGCCCTTCTAGCGGGAGGGACTACAATGAGCAGTTCTTC. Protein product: CASSPSSGRDYNEQFF.

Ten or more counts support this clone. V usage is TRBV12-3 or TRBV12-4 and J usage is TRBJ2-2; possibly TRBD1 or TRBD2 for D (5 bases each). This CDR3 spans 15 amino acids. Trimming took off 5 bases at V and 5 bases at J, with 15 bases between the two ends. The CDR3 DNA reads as TGTGCCAGCAGTCCCGGGACCCCAAGAACCGGGGAGCTGTTTTTT. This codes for CASSPGTPRTGELFF.

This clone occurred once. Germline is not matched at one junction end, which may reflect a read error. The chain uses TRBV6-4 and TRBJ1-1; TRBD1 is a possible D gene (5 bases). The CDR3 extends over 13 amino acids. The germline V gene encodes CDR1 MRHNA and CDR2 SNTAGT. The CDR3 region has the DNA TGTGCCAGGAGTGAGGTGGAGGGGTTGGAAGCTGTCTTT. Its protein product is CARSEVEGLEAVF.

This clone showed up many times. The CDR3 DNA reads TGTGCCAGCAGCCTAGGCCTAGGTTACACGACAGATACGCAGTATTTT. As protein: CASSLGLGYTTDTQYF. This chain joins TRBV3-1 and TRBJ2-3; D is unclear. The CDR3 has 16 residues. The ends were cut back, 4 bases at V and 3 bases at J, with 17 bases in the middle. Germline V CDR1 and CDR2: LGHDT, YNNKEL (reference sequence).

CDR3 loop: CSATGIIDSYNEQFF. In DNA form, the CDR3 reads TGCAGTGCTACAGGCATCATCGACTCCTACAATGAGCAGTTCTTC. This chain connects TRBV20-1 to TRBJ2-1; D uncertain. CDR1 is DFQATT and CDR2 is SNEGSKA in the germline V gene (reference sequence). The germline V and J ends were trimmed by 4 bases and 0 bases, with 13 bases remaining between them. The CDR3 sequence is 15 residues long.

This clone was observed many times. CDR3 in amino acids: CATSDLGGGPTDTQYF. The CDR3, as DNA: TGTGCCACCAGTGATTTAGGGGGGGGCCCCACAGATACGCAGTATTTT. The rearrangement uses TRBV24-1 and TRBJ2-3, with TRBD2 as a possible D gene (7 bases). The ends were cut back, 1 base at V and 2 bases at J, with 12 bases in the middle. The germline CDR1 and CDR2 sequences are KGHDR and SFDVKD. The CDR3 contains 16 residues.

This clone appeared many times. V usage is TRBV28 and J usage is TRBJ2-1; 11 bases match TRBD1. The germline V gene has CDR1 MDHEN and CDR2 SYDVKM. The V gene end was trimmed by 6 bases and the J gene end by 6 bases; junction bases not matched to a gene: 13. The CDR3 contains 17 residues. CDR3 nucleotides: TGTGCCAGCAGCCTAAACATCCGGGACAGGGGGGGCAATGAGCAGTTCTTC. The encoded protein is CASSLNIRDRGGNEQFF. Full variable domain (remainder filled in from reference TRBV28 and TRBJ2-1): DVKVTQSSRYLVKRTGEKVFLECVQDMDHENMFWYRQDPGLGLRLIYFSYDVKMKEKGDIPEGYSVSREKKERFSLILESASTNQTSMYLCASSLNIRDRGGNEQFFGPGTRLTVL.

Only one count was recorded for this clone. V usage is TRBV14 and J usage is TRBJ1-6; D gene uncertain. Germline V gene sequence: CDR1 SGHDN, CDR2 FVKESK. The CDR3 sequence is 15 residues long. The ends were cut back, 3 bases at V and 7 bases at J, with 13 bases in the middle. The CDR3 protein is CASSHVQPPNSPLHF. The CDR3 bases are TGTGCCAGCAGCCACGTTCAGCCTCCCAATTCACCCCTCCACTTT.

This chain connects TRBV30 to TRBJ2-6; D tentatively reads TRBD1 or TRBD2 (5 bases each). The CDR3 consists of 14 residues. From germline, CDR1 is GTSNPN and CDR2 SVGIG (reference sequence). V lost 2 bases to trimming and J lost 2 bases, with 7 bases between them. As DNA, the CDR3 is TGTGCCTGGAGTCGAGGGGCTGGGGCCAACGTCCTGACTTTC. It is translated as CAWSRGAGANVLTF. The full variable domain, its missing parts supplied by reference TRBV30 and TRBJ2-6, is SQTIHQWPATLVQPVGSPLSLECTVEGTSNPNLYWYRQAAGRGLQLLFYSVGIGQISSEVPQNLSASRPQDRQFILSSKKLLLSDSGFYLCAWSRGAGANVLTFGAGSRLTVL.

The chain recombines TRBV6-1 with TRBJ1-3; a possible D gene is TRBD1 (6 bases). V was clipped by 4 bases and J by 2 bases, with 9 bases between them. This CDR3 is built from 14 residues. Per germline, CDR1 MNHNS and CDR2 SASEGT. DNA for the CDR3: TGTGCCAGCAGTGCACAGGGTCCTGGAAACACCATATATTTT. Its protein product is CASSAQGPGNTIYF.

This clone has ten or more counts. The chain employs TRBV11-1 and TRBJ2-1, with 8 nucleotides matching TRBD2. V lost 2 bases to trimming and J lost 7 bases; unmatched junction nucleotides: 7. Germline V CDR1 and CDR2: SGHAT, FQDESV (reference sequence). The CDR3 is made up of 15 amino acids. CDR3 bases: TGTGCCAGCAGCTTAACCGGGAGGGCCGGGAATGAGCAGTTCTTC. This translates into CASSLTGRAGNEQFF. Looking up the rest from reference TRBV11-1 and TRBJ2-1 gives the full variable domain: EAEVAQSPRYKITEKSQAVAFWCDPISGHATLYWYRQILGQGPELLVQFQDESVVDDSQLPKDRFSAERLKGVDSTLKIQPAELGDSAMYLCASSLTGRAGNEQFFGPGTRLTVL.

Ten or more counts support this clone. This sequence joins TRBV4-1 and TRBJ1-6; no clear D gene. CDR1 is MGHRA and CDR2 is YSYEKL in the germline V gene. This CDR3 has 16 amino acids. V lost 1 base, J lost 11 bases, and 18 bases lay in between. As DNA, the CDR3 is TGCGCCAGCAGCCAAGTACTAGGAGAAAGCGCCACACCCCTCCACTTT. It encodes CASSQVLGESATPLHF.

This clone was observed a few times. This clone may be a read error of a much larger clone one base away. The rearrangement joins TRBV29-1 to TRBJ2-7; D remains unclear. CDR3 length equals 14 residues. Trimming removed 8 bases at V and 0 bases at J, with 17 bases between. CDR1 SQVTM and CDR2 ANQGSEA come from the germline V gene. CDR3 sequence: CSIVVVGRSYEQYF. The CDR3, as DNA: TGCAGCATTGTAGTGGTTGGTCGCTCCTACGAGCAGTACTTC.

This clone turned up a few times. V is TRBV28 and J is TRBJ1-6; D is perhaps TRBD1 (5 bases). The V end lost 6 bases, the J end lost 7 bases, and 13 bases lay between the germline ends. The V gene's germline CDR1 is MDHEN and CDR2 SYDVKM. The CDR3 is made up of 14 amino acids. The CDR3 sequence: CASSDPGQNSPLHF. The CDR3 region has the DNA TGTGCCAGCAGCGACCCGGGGCAAAATTCACCCCTCCACTTT.

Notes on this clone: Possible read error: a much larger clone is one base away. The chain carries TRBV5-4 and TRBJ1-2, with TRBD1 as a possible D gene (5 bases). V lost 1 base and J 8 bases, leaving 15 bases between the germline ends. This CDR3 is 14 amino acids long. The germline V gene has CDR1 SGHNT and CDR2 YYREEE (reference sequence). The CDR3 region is CASSLPRGYGGYTF. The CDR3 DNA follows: TGTGCCAGCAGCTTGCCCCGGGGGTACGGAGGCTACACCTTC.

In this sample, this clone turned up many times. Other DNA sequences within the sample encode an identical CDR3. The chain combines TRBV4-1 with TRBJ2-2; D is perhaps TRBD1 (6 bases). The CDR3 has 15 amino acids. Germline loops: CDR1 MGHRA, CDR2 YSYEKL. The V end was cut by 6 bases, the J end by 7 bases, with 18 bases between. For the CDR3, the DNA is TGCGCCAGCAGTTGGAAGGGGGACGACCGCGGGGAGCTGTTTTTT. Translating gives CASSWKGDDRGELFF.

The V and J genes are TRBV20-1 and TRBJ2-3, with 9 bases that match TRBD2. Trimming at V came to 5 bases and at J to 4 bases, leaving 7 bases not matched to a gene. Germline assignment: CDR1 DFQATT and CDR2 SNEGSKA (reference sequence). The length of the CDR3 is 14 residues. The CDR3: CSAPLAGTPDTQYF. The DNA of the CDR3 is TGCAGTGCTCCGCTAGCGGGGACCCCAGATACGCAGTATTTT.

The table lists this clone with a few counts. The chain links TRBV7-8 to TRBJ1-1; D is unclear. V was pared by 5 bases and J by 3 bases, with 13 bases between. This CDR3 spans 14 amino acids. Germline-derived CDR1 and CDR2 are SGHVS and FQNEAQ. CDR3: CASSAAVPDTEAFF. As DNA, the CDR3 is TGTGCCAGCAGCGCGGCCGTCCCAGACACTGAAGCTTTCTTT.

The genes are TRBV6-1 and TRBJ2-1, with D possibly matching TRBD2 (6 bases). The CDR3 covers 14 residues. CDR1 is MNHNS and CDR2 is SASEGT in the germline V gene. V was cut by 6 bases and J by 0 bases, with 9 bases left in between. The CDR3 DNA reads TGTGCCAGCAGGGGAGGCGACTCCTACAATGAGCAGTTCTTC. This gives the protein CASRGGDSYNEQFF.

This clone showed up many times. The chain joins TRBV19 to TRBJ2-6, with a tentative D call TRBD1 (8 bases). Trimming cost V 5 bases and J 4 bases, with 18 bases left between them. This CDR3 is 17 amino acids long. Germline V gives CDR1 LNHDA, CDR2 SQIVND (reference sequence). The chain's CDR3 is CASSPTGGVNGANVLTF. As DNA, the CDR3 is TGTGCCAGTAGTCCTACAGGGGGGGTTAACGGGGCCAACGTCCTGACTTTC.